This record looks at one T cell receptor (beta chain) sequence and its context. Generated by immunoSEQ multiplex PCR, the TCRdb table keeps only in-frame clones and is missing some. The sample carries some 70,000 clones, around 81% recorded once. Germline CDR1 is LGHDT and CDR2 is YNNKEL (reference sequence). V was pared by 4 bases and J by 4 bases, with 8 bases of the junction left unmatched. The CDR3 totals 17 residues. The data stem from a study of blood T cell repertoires in COVID-19. Sequencing was performed on peripheral blood. The chain is built from TRBV3-1 (or the pseudogene TRBV3-2) and TRBJ2-1; 12 bases fit TRBD2. The TCR comes from a woman aged 55-75 years with acute or convalescent COVID-19. This chain's CDR3 is CASSRPASGGGYNEQFF. CDR3 nucleotide sequence: TGTGCCAGCAGCCGCCCAGCTAGCGGGGGGGGATACAATGAGCAGTTCTTC.